This entry features one T cell receptor (beta chain) sequence. No antigen is known for it. Per-nucleotide qualities are absent, and no much larger clonotype sits a single base away. The source of the sample is a study of a mutant IDH1 vaccine in newly diagnosed glioma listed by TCRdb under 2021. Regarding the study in general: Patients were given eight vaccinations, in weeks 1, 3, 5, 7, 11, 15, 19 and 23, which matched visits V03 through V10. Peripheral blood samples were drawn at six visits, namely V03 (baseline), V05, V07, V10, V12 and V13. The roughly 30 treated patients were 62.5% male and about 40% female, with a mean age of about 43 years. Before enrollment, patients had received standard therapy of radiotherapy alone, temozolomide alone, or radiochemotherapy with temozolomide; most received the combination. For exploratory analyses, fewer than 30 treated patients had longitudinal TCRB deep sequencing done wherever samples were available. Vaccination started 4-6 weeks after radiotherapy alone, or was given together with temozolomide cycles in the groups whose treatment included chemotherapy.

Library creation used the immunoSEQ multiplex PCR assay. Rearranged TCR beta chain sequences were amplified using the hsTCRB Kit according to the manufacturer's protocol. An Illumina MiSeq was used to sequence the TCRB libraries. Regarding the original processing steps: The kit vendor's proprietary platform handled demultiplexing, trimming and gene mapping. TCRdb took this table from immuneACCESS and kept in-frame rearrangements with V and J called. Such tables lack part of the clones; where checked against another copy, unresolved V genes explain under half of the gap, and the rest is unexplained. Clonal size and the V and J genes are those of that table, whereas D and trimming came from the DNA. The sample table holds about 40,000 clones, of which roughly nine tenths were seen once. 2.6% of the sample is in the top ten clones. Reading the label with the study, this specimen's time point is: week 5, during vaccination. A 20-mer mutant IDH1 peptide at 300 micrograms in Montanide made up each vaccine dose, which was injected subcutaneously together with topical imiquimod. Newly diagnosed WHO grade 3 or 4 IDH1-mutant astrocytomas showing loss of nuclear ATRX were present in the donors. The samples were drawn from NOA16, a multicentre, single-arm, open-label phase I trial in Germany that tested a mutant IDH1 peptide vaccine in humans for the first time. Genomic DNA for TCRB sequencing was isolated from EDTA blood with the DNeasy Blood and Tissue Kit.

According to the germline V gene (reference sequence), CDR1 reads MNHEY and CDR2 reads SMNVEV. Including the terminal cysteine and phenylalanine, the CDR3 comprises 14 residues. Only CDR3 DNA remains: 42 bases, in frame from the first base. V is reduced by 6 bases and J by 8 bases, leaving a spacing of 16 bases between them. Overall study outcomes, separate from this receptor: The authors noted that analyses of patient blood samples could not be reproduced because of sample limitations. Vaccine-induced immune responses across multiple MHC alleles were detected in 93.3% of patients. Pseudoprogression appeared unrelated to alterations in the top peripheral T cell clonotypes detected by TCRB sequencing. Availability determined which PBMC samples were chosen for TCRB deep sequencing.

This TCR was sampled from a man aged 50 or older with glioma. Recombination connected TRBV27 to TRBJ1-4; TRBD1 is possibly the D segment (6 matching bases). The starting material was PBMCs, obtained from a glioma patient whose treatment included an IDH1 peptide vaccine. The CDR3 protein is CASSPRGGWEKLFF. At the DNA level, the sequence is TGTGCCAGCAGCCCCCGGGGGGGCTGGGAAAAACTGTTTTTT.